These T cell receptor beta chains were read from a single sample in a study of immune heterogeneity within non-small cell lung tumors. Via MiXCR, TCRdb re-called the multiplex PCR reads, giving one row per CDR3 protein. The table lists 20,000 to 25,000 distinct CDR3 sequences, 25% to 30% of them singletons. The sequenced sample was lung tumor tissue. Receptors originate from a man aged 40-50 years with non-small cell lung cancer. CDR3s include the opening cysteine and the closing phenylalanine or tryptophan. The order of the fields is V gene, CDR3 length, J gene, CDR3 protein.

TRBV19	16	TRBJ2-2	CASNKPPWGDTGELFF
TRBV27	14	TRBJ1-1	CASSLNVVGVRAFF
TRBV7-9	16	TRBJ1-1	CASSHLVSTVYTEAFF
TRBV20-1	16	TRBJ2-5	CSARDPGQGAGETQYF
TRBV3-1	18	TRBJ2-1	CASSQDGSSGRRNNEQFF
TRBV5-8	16	TRBJ2-7	CASSLGPGESSYEQYF
TRBV12-3/TRBV12-4	15	TRBJ1-4	CASSVAGRRNEKLFF
TRBV18	14	TRBJ1-1	CASSPNSGNTEAFF
TRBV4-1	17	TRBJ2-3	CASSQGGLAVSTDTQYF
TRBV11-3	15	TRBJ2-1	CASSLVGRAHEEQFF
TRBV3-1	14	TRBJ2-1	CASSLIGGYNEQFF
TRBV6-5	16	TRBJ1-6	CASSNHPGQRKSPLHF
TRBV11-1	14	TRBJ1-2	CASSFGQTSSGYTF
TRBV18	15	TRBJ2-7	CASSPRVAGSYEQYF
TRBV20-1	13	TRBJ1-1	CSASWRVDTEAFF
TRBV6-1	16	TRBJ2-1	CASSGASGSSYNEQFF
TRBV24-1	16	TRBJ2-3	CATSDAQREDTDTQYF
TRBV19	13	TRBJ1-2	CASSMTGADGYTF
TRBV2	13	TRBJ1-6	CASMQGTNSPLHF
TRBV4-3	15	TRBJ2-2	CASSPERANTGELFF
TRBV11-3	17	TRBJ1-6	CASSRIGTGKQNSPLHF
TRBV4-2	13	TRBJ2-7	CASSLYFNYEQYF
TRBV18	15	TRBJ2-7	CASSSKRDSPYEQYF
TRBV4-2	16	TRBJ2-5	CASSQEVPSGPETQYF
TRBV6-1	13	TRBJ1-1	CASSEFLNTEAFF
TRBV18	15	TRBJ1-4	CASSRRQGAEEKLFF